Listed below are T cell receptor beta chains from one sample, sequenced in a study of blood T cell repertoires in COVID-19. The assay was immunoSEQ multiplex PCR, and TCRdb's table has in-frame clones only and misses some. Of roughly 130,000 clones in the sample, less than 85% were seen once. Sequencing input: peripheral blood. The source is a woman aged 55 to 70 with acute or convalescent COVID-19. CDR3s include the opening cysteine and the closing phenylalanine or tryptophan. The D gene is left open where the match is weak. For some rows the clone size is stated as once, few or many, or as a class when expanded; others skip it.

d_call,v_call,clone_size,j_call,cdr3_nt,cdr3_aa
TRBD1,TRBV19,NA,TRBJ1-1,TGTGCCAGTAGTAGCGGACAGGGCCGGGGCACTGAAGCTTTCTTT,CASSSGQGRGTEAFF
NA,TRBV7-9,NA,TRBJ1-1,TGTGCCAGCAGCTCGCAGGGGAACCTCGGTGAAGCTTTCTTT,CASSSQGNLGEAFF
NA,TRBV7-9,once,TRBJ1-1,TGTGCCAGCAGCTTAAAGGGAGGGGGGATCACTGAAGCTTTCTTT,CASSLKGGGITEAFF
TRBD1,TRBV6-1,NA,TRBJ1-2,TGTGCCAGCAGCGAAGGGACAGGGGGCAACTATGGCTACACCTTC,CASSEGTGGNYGYTF
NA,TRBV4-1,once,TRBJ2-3,TGCGCCACCGGCGGACACTCAGATACGCAGTATTTT,CATGGHSDTQYF
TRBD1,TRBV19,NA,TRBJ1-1,TGTGCCAGTAGTATGGACAGGCAGAACACTGAAGCTTTCTTT,CASSMDRQNTEAFF
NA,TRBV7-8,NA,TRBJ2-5,TGTGCCAGCAGCCCGTCCCCAGGGTTAGAGACCCAGTACTTC,CASSPSPGLETQYF
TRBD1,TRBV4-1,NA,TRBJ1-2,TGCGCCAGCAGCCCCCAGGGGGGTGGCTATGGCTACACCTTC,CASSPQGGGYGYTF
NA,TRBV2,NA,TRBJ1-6,TGTGCCAGCATATCCCAGGGCTATAATTCACCCCTCCACTTT,CASISQGYNSPLHF
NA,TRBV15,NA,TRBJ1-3,TGTGCCACCAGCAGAGATATTGGGTTAGCATTAGGAAACACCATATATTTT,CATSRDIGLALGNTIYF
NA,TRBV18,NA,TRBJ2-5,TGTGCCAGCTCACCCCCCCTCGGGGAGACCCAGTACTTC,CASSPPLGETQYF
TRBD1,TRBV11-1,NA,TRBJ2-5,TGTGCCAGCAGCCGAGGACAGGGCAAAGAGACCCAGTACTTC,CASSRGQGKETQYF
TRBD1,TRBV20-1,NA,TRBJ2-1,TGCAGTGCTAGTTCGACAGGGATCAGAATCAATTTTTATTTCAATGAGCAGTTCTTC,CSASSTGIRINFYFNEQFF
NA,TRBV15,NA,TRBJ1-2,TGTGCCACCAGCCCAGTGGGTCGGGGAACTAACTATGGCTACACCTTC,CATSPVGRGTNYGYTF
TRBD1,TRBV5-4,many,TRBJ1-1,TGTGCCAGCAGCTCGGAACAGGGGTGGGCTGAAGCTTTCTTT,CASSSEQGWAEAFF
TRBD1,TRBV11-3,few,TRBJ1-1,TGTGCCAGCAGCTTGCTACAGGGGCCGCGTTCTTTT,CASSLLQGPRSF
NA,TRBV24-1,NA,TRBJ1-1,TGTGCCACCAGTGACACAAACAGCGGCGGAGCTTTCTTT,CATSDTNSGGAFF
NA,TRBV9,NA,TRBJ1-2,TGTGCCAGCAGCGTAGACGGGAGGGGCTACACCTTC,CASSVDGRGYTF
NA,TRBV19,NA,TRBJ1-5,TGTGCCAGTAGTATATGGGGGCTATTGCAGCCCCAGCATTTT,CASSIWGLLQPQHF
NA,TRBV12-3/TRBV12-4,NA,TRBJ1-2,TGTGCCAGCAGTTTGGGGAGGGTGGCTGGCTACACCTTC,CASSLGRVAGYTF
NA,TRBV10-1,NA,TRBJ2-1,TGCGCCAGCAGTGAGGAGGGCGCCGCCCGTAATGAGCAGTTCTTC,CASSEEGAARNEQFF
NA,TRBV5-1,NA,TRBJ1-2,TGCGCCAGCAACCTTGCGGAGGGTCCCTATGGCTACACCTTC,CASNLAEGPYGYTF
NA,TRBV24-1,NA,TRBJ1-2,TGTGCCACCAGTGATCCCAGTTTCACGGAGGGCTACACCTTC,CATSDPSFTEGYTF
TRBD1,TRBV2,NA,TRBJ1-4,TGTGCCAGCAGGGGGACAGGGTCCCCAACTAATGAAAAACTGTTTTTT,CASRGTGSPTNEKLFF
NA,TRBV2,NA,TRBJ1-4,TGTGCCAGCAGTGAAGGAGGGTGGGCGGGTGAAAAACTGTTTTTT,CASSEGGWAGEKLFF
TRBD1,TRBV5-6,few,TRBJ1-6,TGTGCCAGCAGCTTCGTCGACAGGGCGGATTCACCCCTCCACTTT,CASSFVDRADSPLHF
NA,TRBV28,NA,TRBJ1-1,TGTGCCAGCATCACCGAGAGGCGGTACACTGAAGCTTTCTTT,CASITERRYTEAFF
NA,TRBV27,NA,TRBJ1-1,TGTGCCAGCAGTTCCCTCGGGGGAAGAACTGAAGCTTTCTTT,CASSSLGGRTEAFF
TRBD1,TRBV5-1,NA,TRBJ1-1,TGCGCCAGCAGCCCGATGGCTGGACAGGGAAACACTGAAGCTTTCTTT,CASSPMAGQGNTEAFF
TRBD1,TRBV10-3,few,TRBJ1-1,TGTGCCATCAGTGGGGGGAACAGGGGCGCTGAAGCTTTCTTT,CAISGGNRGAEAFF
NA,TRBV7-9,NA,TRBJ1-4,TGTGCCAGCAGCTTAGAAACGGGAGGCCTTAATGAAAAACTGTTTTTT,CASSLETGGLNEKLFF
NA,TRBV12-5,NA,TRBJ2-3,TGTGCTAGTGGTTTGGGACTGACCCCAGGGAACACAGATACGCAGTATTTT,CASGLGLTPGNTDTQYF
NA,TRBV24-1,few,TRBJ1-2,TGTGCCACCAGTGAGGCGGGACCTGTCAGTGGCTACACCTTC,CATSEAGPVSGYTF
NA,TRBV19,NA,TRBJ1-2,TGTGCCAGTTTGGACAGCGCGCAAGGATACTATGGCTACACCTTC,CASLDSAQGYYGYTF
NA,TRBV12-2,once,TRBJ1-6,TGTGCAAGTCGCCCCCCTGCAGGGAAAAGGAATAATTCACCCCTCCACTTT,CASRPPAGKRNNSPLHF
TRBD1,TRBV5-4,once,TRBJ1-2,TGTGCCAGCAGCTTGGATTCAGGGGGCGATGGCTACACCTTC,CASSLDSGGDGYTF
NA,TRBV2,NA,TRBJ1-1,TGTGCCAGCAGCGCGTCTTCTCCGAACACTGAAGCTTTCTTT,CASSASSPNTEAFF
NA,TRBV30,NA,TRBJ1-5,TGTGCCTGGAGTGTAGGGACTCCCAATCAGCCCCAGCATTTT,CAWSVGTPNQPQHF
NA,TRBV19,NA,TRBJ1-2,TGTGCCAGTAGTATAGGGAACCGGGGTGGCTACACCTTC,CASSIGNRGGYTF
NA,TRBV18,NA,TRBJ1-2,TGTGCCAGCTCACCATCGGGGTTGACTAACTATGGCTACACCTTC,CASSPSGLTNYGYTF
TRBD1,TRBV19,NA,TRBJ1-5,TGTGCCAGTCAGGGGGTGGTCAATCAGCCCCAGCATTTT,CASQGVVNQPQHF
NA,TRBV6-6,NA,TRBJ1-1,TGTGCCAGCAGTTCGGCAGGTGAAGCTTTCTTT,CASSSAGEAFF
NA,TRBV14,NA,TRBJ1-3,TGTGCCAGCAGCCAAGGGCGGGCCAGTCCGATATATTTT,CASSQGRASPIYF
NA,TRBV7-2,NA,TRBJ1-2,TGTGCCAGCAGCCCAGGGGTAGACTATGGCTACACCTTC,CASSPGVDYGYTF
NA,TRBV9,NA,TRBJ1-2,TGTGCCAGCAGCACTGGGGGGGTCCTAGGTTCTAACTATGGCTACACCTTC,CASSTGGVLGSNYGYTF
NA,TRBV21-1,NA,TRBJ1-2,TGTGCCAGCAGCAAATGGGAACCAGGGGTCTATGGCTACACCTTC,CASSKWEPGVYGYTF
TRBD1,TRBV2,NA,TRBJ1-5,TGTGCCAGCAGTGATGAGGCAGGGGGCTTCGGTCAGCCCCAGCATTTT,CASSDEAGGFGQPQHF
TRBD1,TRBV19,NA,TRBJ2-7,TGTGCCAGTAGTATGGGGACAGGGGGCATGAACGAGCAGTACTTC,CASSMGTGGMNEQYF
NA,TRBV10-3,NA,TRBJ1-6,TGTGCCATCAGTGAGTCTACAGGGAATTCACCCCTCCACTTT,CAISESTGNSPLHF
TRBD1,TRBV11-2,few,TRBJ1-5,TGTGCCAGCAGCCTAGGACAGGGTAGAGGATCATCGGGCAATCAGCCCCAGCATTTT,CASSLGQGRGSSGNQPQHF
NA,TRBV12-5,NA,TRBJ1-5,TGTGCTAGTGGTTCCGGACAGTCAAATCAGCCCCAGCATTTT,CASGSGQSNQPQHF
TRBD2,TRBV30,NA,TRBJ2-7,TGTGCCTGGAGTGCCACTAGCGGGGGGGTCGAGCAGTACTTC,CAWSATSGGVEQYF
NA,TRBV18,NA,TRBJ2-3,TGTGCCAGCTCAACGGACACAAGCACAGATACGCAGTATTTT,CASSTDTSTDTQYF